This T cell receptor (beta chain) was captured by sequencing in a study of cytomegalovirus exposure and HLA in healthy donors. Assay: immunoSEQ multiplex PCR; the TCRdb copy retains only in-frame clones and omits some. The data contain 130,000 to 150,000 clones, about 86% of them singletons. Per germline, CDR1 SNHLY and CDR2 FYNNEI. V lost 8 bases, J lost 1 base, and 11 bases lay in between. This CDR3 region has 13 residues. The chain has TRBV2 and TRBJ1-1, with D possibly matching TRBD1 (6 bases). Sequencing input: PBMCs. This clonotype was sampled from a young woman in good health and CMV-seropositive. CDR3 sequence: CASHGQSNTEAFF. The CDR3 DNA reads as TGTGCCAGCCATGGACAGTCGAACACTGAAGCTTTCTTT.